The 29 T cell receptor beta chains in this list originate from one sample, sequenced in a study of cytomegalovirus exposure and HLA in healthy donors. PCR was performed using 60 Vbeta and 13 Jbeta primers. This table comes from immunoSEQ multiplex PCR, and its TCRdb copy is limited to in-frame clones, with some not included. The table shows roughly 190,000 clones, with roughly 80% occurring only once. The sample consisted of PBMCs. These receptor sequences come from a woman between 18 and 30 years old in good health and CMV-seronegative.

V usage is TRBV18 and J usage is TRBJ1-4; 11 nucleotides line up with TRBD1. V trimming: 3 bases; J trimming: 8 bases; junction bases outside the gene matches: 8. This CDR3 contains 16 residues. Per the germline V gene, CDR1 is KGHSH and CDR2 is LQKENI. The CDR3 loop is CASSPWTGGIGEKLFF. The CDR3 coding sequence is TGTGCCAGCTCACCTTGGACAGGGGGCATTGGAGAAAAACTGTTTTTT.

The J gene is TRBJ1-4, the V gene TRBV28; 11 bases line up with TRBD1. CDR1 is MDHEN and CDR2 is SYDVKM in the germline V gene. The CDR3 has 14 residues. The V gene end was trimmed by 10 bases and the J gene end by 3 bases; junction bases not matched to a gene: 4. The CDR3 loop is CATLDRGPNEKLFF. CDR3 bases: TGTGCCACTTTGGACAGGGGGCCTAATGAAAAACTGTTTTTT.

The genes are TRBV7-9 and TRBJ1-2, with D maybe TRBD1 (5 bases). The CDR3 totals 13 residues. The germline gives CDR1 SEHNR, CDR2 FQNEAQ (reference sequence). V was clipped by 5 bases and J by 4 bases, with 11 bases between them. The CDR3 sequence is CASSPGGTYGYTF. The CDR3 DNA reads as TGTGCCAGCAGCCCGGGAGGGACCTATGGCTACACCTTC.

This clone was observed a few times. This chain joins TRBV29-1 and TRBJ1-1; no firm D call. From germline, CDR1 is SQVTM and CDR2 ANQGSEA. CDR3 length: 12 residues. The V and J ends lost 2 bases and 1 base respectively, with 5 bases between them. CDR3 DNA: TGCAGCGTTGAACAGTCGAACACTGAAGCTTTCTTT. This encodes CSVEQSNTEAFF.

In its sample, this clone was seen once. This chain uses TRBV7-2 with TRBJ2-3, with TRBD1 identical over 7 bases. Germline-derived CDR1 and CDR2 are SGHTA and FQGNSA. V shed 4 bases and J 1 base; nucleotides not matched to a gene: 5. This CDR3 comprises 15 residues. CDR3 bases: TGTGCCAGCAGCTCGACCACAGGGGGCACAGATACGCAGTATTTT. Protein sequence: CASSSTTGGTDTQYF.

This clone was counted a single time. V usage is TRBV27 and J usage is TRBJ2-5, with D unclear. The CDR3 length is 15 residues. CDR1 is MNHEY, CDR2 SMNVEV, per germline (reference sequence). Trimming shortened V by 6 bases and J by 4 bases, and 18 bases separated the two germline ends. CDR3 nucleotides: TGTGCCAGCAGCCGCGGTGGAGCGCCTACAGAGACCCAGTACTTC. Translating it yields CASSRGGAPTETQYF.

This chain connects TRBV5-4 to TRBJ2-2; 10 nucleotides line up with TRBD2. This CDR3 spans 17 amino acids. The V gene's germline CDR1 is SGHNT and CDR2 YYREEE (reference sequence). Unmatched junction bases numbered 10, after V lost 5 bases and J lost 3 bases. The CDR3 protein is CASRRGRGLAYTGELFF. Written as DNA, the CDR3 is TGTGCCAGCAGGAGGGGCAGGGGACTAGCGTACACCGGGGAGCTGTTTTTT.

The V gene is TRBV4-3, the J gene TRBJ2-1; 12 bases are shared with TRBD2. Looked up from germline, CDR1 is LGHNA and CDR2 is YSLEER. This CDR3 comprises 15 residues. V lost 4 bases, J lost 5 bases, and 3 bases stayed unmatched. CDR3 residues: CASSRLAGGNNEQFF. The CDR3 region has the DNA TGCGCCAGCAGCCGTCTAGCGGGAGGGAACAATGAGCAGTTCTTC.

The chain has TRBV4-2 and TRBJ2-7; 10 positions match TRBD1. The V and J ends lost 3 bases and 6 bases, in that order; junction bases with no gene match: 11. This CDR3 has 16 amino acids. The germline gives CDR1 LGHNA, CDR2 YNFKEQ. CDR3 bases: TGTGCCAGCAGCCATCCGGGGACAGGGGAACCTTCCGAGCAGTACTTC. It specifies CASSHPGTGEPSEQYF.

The CDR3 region has the DNA TGTGCCAGCAGCGACAAGAGGGGGATTAACACTGAAGCTTTCTTT. Amino acids: CASSDKRGINTEAFF. The chain carries TRBV7-8 and TRBJ1-1; possibly TRBD1 for D (6 bases). Trimming pared 5 bases from V and 2 bases from J, leaving 15 bases between. The CDR3 extends over 15 amino acids. CDR1 and CDR2 (germline): SGHVS, FQNEAQ.

This clone appeared once. This chain links TRBV7-3 with TRBJ2-3, with 7 bases aligning to TRBD1. CDR3 length: 15 amino acids. V lost 5 bases and J lost 2; bases outside the gene matches: 7. Germline V gives CDR1 SGHTA, CDR2 FQGTGA. CDR3 nucleotides: TGTGCCAGCAGCCGAAGACAGGGAAACACAGATACGCAGTATTTT. It yields the protein CASSRRQGNTDTQYF.

The chain employs TRBV7-9 and TRBJ2-7; D uncertain. This CDR3 spans 14 amino acids. V gave up 3 bases and J gave up 0 bases, with 9 bases separating them. Looked up from germline, CDR1 is SEHNR and CDR2 is FQNEAQ (reference sequence). The CDR3 spells CASSFSEVSYEQYF. CDR3 bases: TGTGCCAGCAGCTTTTCCGAGGTCTCCTACGAGCAGTACTTC.

This chain links TRBV28 with TRBJ2-1; 9 nucleotides match TRBD2. Germline V gene data show CDR1 as MDHEN and CDR2 as SYDVKM. This CDR3 is 17 amino acids long. V was clipped by 5 bases and J by 8 bases; unmatched bases: 16. CDR3 residues: CASSHAQGAGGLHEQFF. DNA of the CDR3: TGTGCCAGCAGTCACGCCCAGGGAGCGGGAGGCTTGCATGAGCAGTTCTTC.

In nucleotides, the CDR3 is TGTGCCAGCAGTGACAGGGGGAACACTGAAGCTTTCTTT. Protein product: CASSDRGNTEAFF. The gene calls are TRBV28 and TRBJ1-1; TRBD1 matches 8 bases. With V trimmed by 5 bases and J by 1 base, 0 bases remained unmatched. The CDR3 runs to 13 residues. Germline CDR1 and CDR2: MDHEN and SYDVKM.

The V call is TRBV11-2, the J call TRBJ1-1; D is unresolved. The CDR3 loop spans 15 amino acids. Trimming removed 2 bases from V and 1 base from J, with 11 bases in between. Germline CDR1 is SGHAT and CDR2 is FQNNGV. DNA for the CDR3: TGTGCCAGCAGCTTAAGTTACAGTGAGAACACTGAAGCTTTCTTT. Its translation is CASSLSYSENTEAFF.

The chain couples TRBV4-1 to TRBJ1-4; TRBD1 might be the D (6 bases). CDR1 and CDR2 (germline): MGHRA, YSYEKL. CDR3 length: 14 residues. The V end was cut by 8 bases, the J end by 6 bases, with 16 bases between. CDR3: CASLPQGGYEKLFF. In nucleotides, the CDR3 is TGCGCCAGCCTACCACAGGGTGGGTATGAAAAACTGTTTTTT.

This clone appeared once. This chain's CDR3 is CASSRTNRAASPLHF. DNA of the CDR3: TGCGCCAGCAGCCGGACAAACAGGGCGGCTTCACCCCTCCACTTT. This rearrangement joins TRBV4-3 to TRBJ1-6, with D tentatively TRBD1 (6 bases). Germline V gene lookup returns CDR1 LGHNA and CDR2 YSLEER. Trimming pared 4 bases from V and 9 bases from J, leaving 16 bases between. The CDR3 has 15 residues.

The CDR3 DNA sequence: TGTGCCAGCAGTTTAGGTGCTAGCGGGAACACCGGGGAGCTGTTTTTT. Amino acid sequence: CASSLGASGNTGELFF. The chain recombines TRBV27 with TRBJ2-2; the match to TRBD2 covers 7 bases. CDR1 is MNHEY and CDR2 is SMNVEV in the germline V gene (reference sequence). This CDR3 has 16 residues. The junction had 4 bases not matched to a gene; V was cut back by 2 bases and J by 1 base.

The J gene is TRBJ1-2, the V gene TRBV18; D is undetermined. The CDR3 is 12 amino acids. CDR1 KGHSH and CDR2 LQKENI come from the germline V gene. V gave up 1 base and J gave up 6 bases, with 6 bases separating them. CDR3 sequence (DNA): TGTGCCAGCTCACCACAGGAGGATGGCTACACCTTC. This codes for CASSPQEDGYTF.

Here the CDR3 reads CASSLTGDYEQYF. The CDR3 region has the DNA TGTGCCAGCAGCTTAACAGGGGACTACGAGCAGTACTTC. The chain is built from TRBV11-3 and TRBJ2-7; 7 positions agree with TRBD1. The germline gives CDR1 SGHNT, CDR2 YENEEA. Unmatched junction bases numbered 1, after V lost 2 bases and J lost 3 bases. The CDR3 contains 13 residues.

This sequence joins TRBV5-1 and TRBJ1-1; D possibly corresponds to TRBD1 (5 bases). V was pared by 6 bases and J by 3 bases, with 15 bases between. Per germline, CDR1 SGHRS and CDR2 YFSETQ. CDR3 length equals 14 residues. The CDR3 sequence: CASTLRDADTEAFF. The CDR3 nucleotides are TGCGCCAGCACCCTCAGGGATGCGGACACTGAAGCTTTCTTT.

V is TRBV7-3 and J is TRBJ1-6; 7 nucleotides align to TRBD1. V trimming: 5 bases; J trimming: 7 bases; junction bases outside the gene matches: 14. The V gene's germline CDR1 is SGHTA and CDR2 FQGTGA. The CDR3 length is 17 residues. The CDR3 DNA follows: TGTGCCAGCAGCCAGGGTGGGGATCCAGGGGGGAATTCACCCCTCCACTTT. Translated, it gives CASSQGGDPGGNSPLHF.

This chain uses TRBV25-1 with TRBJ1-3; the D is unclear. The V end lost 2 bases, the J end lost 3 bases, and 11 bases lay between the germline ends. Germline V lookup: CDR1 MGHDK, CDR2 SYGVNS. This CDR3 comprises 15 residues. The CDR3 coding sequence is TGTGCCAGCAGTGAAACCCGGCAGGTTGGAAACACCATATATTTT. Protein product: CASSETRQVGNTIYF.

This chain joins TRBV7-8 and TRBJ2-5, with TRBD2 matching over 11 bases. Germline assignment: CDR1 SGHVS and CDR2 FQNEAQ. The length of the CDR3 is 17 residues. V lost 5 bases, J lost 4 bases, and 12 bases stayed unmatched. DNA of the CDR3: TGTGCCAGCAGCCCCATAGCGGGGGGGATGGTAGGAGAGACCCAGTACTTC. It translates to CASSPIAGGMVGETQYF.

This clone was detected a few times. The chain carries TRBV23-1 and TRBJ2-7; TRBD1 matches at 10 bases. TRBV23-1 is filed as an ORF, its function uncertain. V lost 5 bases, J lost 12 bases, and 7 bases stayed unmatched. This CDR3 contains 12 residues. The CDR3 DNA sequence: TGCGCCAGCAGTGACAGGGGGCACCGACCGTACTTC. It encodes CASSDRGHRPYF.

This clone has only one observation. The chain has TRBV19 and TRBJ1-3, with 7 bases aligning to TRBD1. V trimming: 4 bases; J trimming: 4 bases; junction bases outside the gene matches: 10. Germline lookup yields CDR1 LNHDA and CDR2 SQIVND (reference sequence). This CDR3 has 16 amino acids. CDR3 DNA sequence: TGTGCCAGTAGTACAGAGACAGGGCGCTGGGGAAACACCATATATTTT. Residues: CASSTETGRWGNTIYF.

The V and J genes are TRBV15 and TRBJ1-2; TRBD1 is a possible D gene (6 bases). V was clipped by 6 bases and J by 1 base, with 24 bases between them. In germline, CDR1 is LNHNV, CDR2 YYDKDF (reference sequence). The CDR3 spans 18 residues. CDR3 coding DNA: TGTGCCACCAGTCCAGCCTCCACGGGGGGCGGTTTTAACTATGGCTACACCTTC. Translation: CATSPASTGGGFNYGYTF.

The chain is built from TRBV30 and TRBJ2-2; D uncertain. Trimming took 4 bases from V and 1 from J, leaving 7 bases between them. This CDR3 region has 13 residues. CDR1 and CDR2 from the germline V gene are GTSNPN and SVGIG (reference sequence). The chain's CDR3 is CAWTAGNTGELFF. CDR3 DNA: TGTGCCTGGACGGCAGGGAACACCGGGGAGCTGTTTTTT.

The rearrangement uses TRBV18 and TRBJ1-3; maybe TRBD1 (5 bases). Germline V gene data show CDR1 as KGHSH and CDR2 as LQKENI. Trimming removed 4 bases at V and 2 bases at J, with 15 bases between. This CDR3 spans 16 amino acids. CDR3 sequence: CASSLGGGSAGNTIYF. The CDR3 nucleotides read TGTGCCAGCTCACTCGGGGGAGGTTCTGCTGGAAACACCATATATTTT. Using reference TRBV18 and TRBJ1-3 for the parts outside the CDR3, the full variable domain is NAGVMQNPRHLVRRRGQEARLRCSPMKGHSHVYWYRQLPEEGLKFMVYLQKENIIDESGMPKERFSAEFPKEGPSILRIQQVVRGDSAAYFCASSLGGGSAGNTIYFGEGSWLTVV.